The 13 T cell receptor delta chains reported below all come from one sample, sequenced in a study of gamma-delta T cells after stem cell transplantation. TCRdb re-called clones from the RT-PCR reads via CATT. The sample shows fewer than 2,500 delta-chain clones, around 3.1% of them seen only once. What was sequenced was gamma-delta T cells. The origin of the receptors is a human donor. It is not recorded whose cells these are; they may come from a transplant donor.

The chain uses TRDV2 and TRDJ1, with 10 bases fitting TRDD3. After removal of 3 bases from V and 6 bases from J, the junction contained 15 bases not matched to a gene. Germline CDR1 GEAIGNYY, CDR2 EKD. This CDR3 has 17 amino acids. CDR3 DNA: TGTGCCTGTGACCCTTGGGGGATACAAGGGCAGGCTCATAAACTCATCTTT. Protein product: CACDPWGIQGQAHKLIF.

J is TRDJ1 and V is TRDV2; perhaps TRDD3 as D (6 bases). The CDR3 spans 17 residues. The germline CDR1 and CDR2 sequences are GEAIGNYY and EKD. V lost 4 bases, J lost 0 bases, and 20 bases lay in between. CDR3: CACEGLELGSNTDKLIF. CDR3 nucleotides: TGTGCCTGTGAAGGTTTGGAGCTGGGGTCCAACACCGATAAACTCATCTTT.

This chain joins TRDV2 and TRDJ1; 9 bases map to TRDD3. J was trimmed by 0 bases and V by 4 bases; bases with no gene match: 8. This CDR3 comprises 16 residues. CDR1 and CDR2 (germline): GEAIGNYY, EKD. This CDR3 reads CACDPLLGEYTDKLIF. The CDR3 DNA follows: TGTGCCTGTGATCCCTTACTGGGGGAATACACCGATAAACTCATCTTT.

This clone showed up just a few times. Since a far larger clone is one base different, this is likely a read error. This CDR3 is also generated by other DNA sequences in the sample. The chain has TRDV2 and TRDJ1, with TRDD3 identical over 9 bases. The V and J ends lost 7 bases and 0 bases, in that order; junction bases with no gene match: 11. Germline lookup yields CDR1 GEAIGNYY and CDR2 EKD. This CDR3 spans 16 amino acids. In DNA, the CDR3 is TGTGCCTGCGACCCCCTACTGGGGGAAAACACCGATAAACTCATCTTT. It encodes CACDPLLGENTDKLIF.

This clone is labeled as large. The sample carries other DNA sequences with the same CDR3. This chain connects TRDV2 to TRDJ1; 9 bases are shared with TRDD3. The CDR3 spans 15 residues. V shed 0 bases and J 3 bases; nucleotides not matched to a gene: 4. CDR1 is GEAIGNYY, CDR2 EKD, per germline. The CDR3 DNA follows: TGTGCCTGTGACACCTTGGGGGATAGTTCCGATAAACTCATCTTT. Its translation is CACDTLGDSSDKLIF.

This clone turned up a few times. A read error likely explains why the TCRdb protein, taken from a much larger clone, differs from this DNA's translation at residue 14; the protein shown is translated from the DNA. The chain has TRDV2 and TRDJ2; 10 nucleotides line up with TRDD3. Per the germline V gene, CDR1 is GEAIGNYY and CDR2 is EKD. The CDR3 extends over 17 amino acids. The CDR3 spells CACDPLTGGSRSALLFF. Here the CDR3 DNA reads TGTGCCTGTGACCCTCTTACTGGGGGATCCCGCTCCGCACTACTCTTCTTT.

This clone occurred a few times. A far bigger clonotype differs at one base, so this is likely a read error. Distinct nucleotide sequences in the sample also encode this CDR3. This chain uses TRDV2 with TRDJ1; TRDD3 aligns across 11 bases. CDR1 is GEAIGNYY, CDR2 EKD, per germline. V lost 3 bases, J lost 2 bases, and 16 bases stayed unmatched. The CDR3 loop spans 19 amino acids. The CDR3 reads CACDSLLGDRSRGTDKLIF. Here the CDR3 DNA reads TGTGCCTGTGACTCCTTACTGGGGGATAGATCCCGTGGTACCGATAAACTCATCTTT.

This clone has just a few counts. The protein TCRdb gives is from a much larger clone and does not agree with this DNA's translation at residue 9, likely a read error; the protein shown here comes from the DNA. The J gene is TRDJ1, the V gene TRDV2, with TRDD3 identical over 8 bases. CDR1 is GEAIGNYY, CDR2 EKD, per germline. With 3 bases clipped from V and 1 base from J, the junction kept 6 bases outside the gene matches. This CDR3 has 15 amino acids. The CDR3, as DNA: TGTGCCTGTGACCCTTTACTGGGGGGCACCGATAAACTCATCTTT. It translates to CACDPLLGGTDKLIF.

The sample holds a few counts of this clone. A much larger clonotype is one base distant, so this may be a read error. This specimen includes other DNA sequences encoding the same CDR3. J is TRDJ1 and V is TRDV2; the match to TRDD3 covers 7 bases. Germline V gene sequence: CDR1 GEAIGNYY, CDR2 EKD. The CDR3 is 15 amino acids. CDR3 residues: CACDKLGEYTDKLIF. The CDR3, as DNA: TGTGCCTGCGACAAATTGGGGGAATACACCGATAAACTCATCTTT.

By share, this clone counts as medium-sized (0.01 to 0.1%). This may be a read error, as it is one base from a much larger clone. The chain couples TRDV2 to TRDJ1; 9 bases are shared with TRDD3. The length of the CDR3 is 13 residues. CDR1 and CDR2 from the germline V gene are GEAIGNYY and EKD. After removal of 3 bases from V and 7 bases from J, the junction contained 5 bases not matched to a gene. The CDR3: CACDGLGDGKLIF. The CDR3 region has the DNA TGTGCCTGTGACGGGCTGGGGGATGGTAAACTCATCTTT.

By share of the sample, this clone is medium-sized. An end of the junction does not agree with germline; a read error may underlie this. Distinct nucleotide sequences in the sample also encode this CDR3. This sequence joins TRDV2 and TRDJ1; TRDD3 is a possible D gene (6 bases). CDR3 length: 17 residues. CDR1 and CDR2 (germline): GEAIGNYY, EKD. CDR3 residues: CACDSLILGTDTDKLIF. The CDR3, as DNA: TGTGCCTGTGACAGCTTGATCCTGGGGACCGACACCGATAAACTCATCTTC.

This clone was counted between two and nine times. This likely came from a read error, as a far larger clone is one base away. Other DNA sequences of this sample code for an identical CDR3. The chain has TRDV2 and TRDJ1; TRDD3 agrees at 7 bases. CDR3 length: 17 residues. Germline lookup yields CDR1 GEAIGNYY and CDR2 EKD. The CDR3 sequence is CACDTVLGASYTDKLIF. The CDR3 DNA follows: TGTGCGTGTGACACCGTGCTGGGGGCCTCGTACACCGATAAACTCATCTTT.

The sample holds a few counts of this clone. The gene calls are TRDV2 and TRDJ1; 7 positions match TRDD3. This CDR3 is 15 amino acids long. V dropped 1 base and J dropped 4; count of bases not matched to a gene: 8. The germline gives CDR1 GEAIGNYY, CDR2 EKD. Here the CDR3 DNA reads TGTGCCTGTGACACGCTGGGGGCTACCGTCGATAAACTCATCTTT. It specifies CACDTLGATVDKLIF.